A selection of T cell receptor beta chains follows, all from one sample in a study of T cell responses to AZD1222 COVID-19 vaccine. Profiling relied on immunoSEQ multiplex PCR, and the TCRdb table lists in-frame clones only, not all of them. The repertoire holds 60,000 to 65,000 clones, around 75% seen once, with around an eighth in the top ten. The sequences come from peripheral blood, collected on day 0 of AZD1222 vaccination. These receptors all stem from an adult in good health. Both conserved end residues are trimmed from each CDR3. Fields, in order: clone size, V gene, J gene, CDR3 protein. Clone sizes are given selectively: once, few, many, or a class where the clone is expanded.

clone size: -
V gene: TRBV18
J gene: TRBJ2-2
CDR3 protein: ASSPPNRARITGELF

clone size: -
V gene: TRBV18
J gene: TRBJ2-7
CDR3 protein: ASSPGQGSYEQY

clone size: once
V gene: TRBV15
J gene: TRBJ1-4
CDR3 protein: ATSARTGVTNEKLF

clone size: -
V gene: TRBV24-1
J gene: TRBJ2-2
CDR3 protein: ATSGGTRANTGELF

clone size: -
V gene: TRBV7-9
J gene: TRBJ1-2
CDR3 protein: ASSLERSAYGYT

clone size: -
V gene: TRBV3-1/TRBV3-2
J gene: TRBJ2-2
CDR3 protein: ASSQDSGREGDTGELF

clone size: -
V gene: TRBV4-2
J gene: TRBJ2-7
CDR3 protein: ASSQDLGGKYEQY

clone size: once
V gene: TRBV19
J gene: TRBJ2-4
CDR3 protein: ASSGGGAGKNIQY

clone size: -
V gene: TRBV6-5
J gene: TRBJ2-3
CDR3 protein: ASTPDRNTDTQY

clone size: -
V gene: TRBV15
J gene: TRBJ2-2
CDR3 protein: ATSRTFGGTGELF

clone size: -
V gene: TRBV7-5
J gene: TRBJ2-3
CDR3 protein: ARSLGRVTDTQY

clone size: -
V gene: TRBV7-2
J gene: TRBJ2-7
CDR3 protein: ASSLGAMDEQY

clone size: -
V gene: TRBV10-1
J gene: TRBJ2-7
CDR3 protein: ASSGGSYEQY

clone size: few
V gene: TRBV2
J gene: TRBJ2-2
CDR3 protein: ASSSGQTTGELF

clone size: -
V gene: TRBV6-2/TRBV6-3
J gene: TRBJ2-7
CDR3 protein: ASSYPTHGGGLDYEQY

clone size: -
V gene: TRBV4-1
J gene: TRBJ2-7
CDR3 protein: ASSQGRGDSYEQY

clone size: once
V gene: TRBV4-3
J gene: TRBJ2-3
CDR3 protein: ASSQDVQGTDTQY

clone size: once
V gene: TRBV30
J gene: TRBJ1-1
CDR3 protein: AWRDTGTYTEAF

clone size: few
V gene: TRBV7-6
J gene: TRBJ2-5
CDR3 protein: ASRRGQGDRETQY

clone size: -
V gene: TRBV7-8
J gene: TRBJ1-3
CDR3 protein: ASSWDRVYSGNTIY

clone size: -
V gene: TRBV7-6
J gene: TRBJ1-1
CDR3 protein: ASSLSSWSLGTEAF

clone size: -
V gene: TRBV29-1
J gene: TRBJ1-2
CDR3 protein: SVAGQVAYGYT

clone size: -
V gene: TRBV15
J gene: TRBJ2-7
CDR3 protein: ATSRQGREQY

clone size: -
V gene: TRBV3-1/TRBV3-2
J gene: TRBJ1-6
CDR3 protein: ASSQRPWSSPLH